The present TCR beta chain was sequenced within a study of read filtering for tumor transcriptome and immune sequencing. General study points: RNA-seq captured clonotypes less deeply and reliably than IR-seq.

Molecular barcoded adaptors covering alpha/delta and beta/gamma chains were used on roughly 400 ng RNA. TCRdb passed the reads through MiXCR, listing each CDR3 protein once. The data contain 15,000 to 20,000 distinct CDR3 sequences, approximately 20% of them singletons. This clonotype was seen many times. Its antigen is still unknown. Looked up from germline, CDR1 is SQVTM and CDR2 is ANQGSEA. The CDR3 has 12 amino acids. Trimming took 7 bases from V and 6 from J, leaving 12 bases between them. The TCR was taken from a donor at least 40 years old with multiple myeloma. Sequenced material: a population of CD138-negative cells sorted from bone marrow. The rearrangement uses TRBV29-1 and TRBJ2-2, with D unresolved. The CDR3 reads CSAQLGAGELFF. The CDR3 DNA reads TGCAGCGCCCAACTTGGGGCCGGGGAGCTGTTTTTT.